Listed here are 23 T cell receptor beta chains from one sample, sequenced in a study of radiotherapy plus CTLA-4 blockade in lung cancer. Repertoires were generated with immunoSEQ multiplex PCR, while TCRdb's copy carries only in-frame clones and drops some. The sample yields around 91,000 clones, 70% to 90% seen once. The starting material was peripheral blood, obtained from a patient treated with radiotherapy plus ipilimumab. These receptors were obtained from a human donor with non-small cell lung cancer that progressed on radiotherapy plus ipilimumab.

Points on this clone: At the DNA level, this CDR3 is encoded by other sequences in the same sample as well. DNA of the CDR3: TGTGCCAGCTCCCCGCAAGAGACCCAGTACTTC. It codes for CASSPQETQYF. This rearrangement joins TRBV18 to TRBJ2-5, with D uncertain. The CDR3 has 11 residues. With 6 bases removed from V and 2 bases from J, the gap between germline ends came to 4 bases. Germline V gene sequence: CDR1 KGHSH, CDR2 LQKENI.

The chain has TRBV7-2 and TRBJ2-2; TRBD2 matches 8 bases. This CDR3 comprises 17 residues. After removal of 6 bases from V and 3 bases from J, the junction contained 12 bases not matched to a gene. In germline, CDR1 is SGHTA, CDR2 FQGNSA. CDR3 nucleotides: TGTGCCAGCAGGCGCCCGGGGGGGCGGGAGGACACCGGGGAGCTGTTTTTT. Encoded protein: CASRRPGGREDTGELFF.

The V and J genes are TRBV5-1 and TRBJ2-2; 10 bases line up with TRBD2. Germline lookup yields CDR1 SGHRS and CDR2 YFSETQ. Germline trimming cut 3 bases from V and 4 bases from J; bases unmatched to any gene: 6. The CDR3 is 16 residues long. The CDR3 reads CASSSLAGEGTGELFF. The CDR3 nucleotides are TGCGCCAGCAGCTCCCTAGCGGGAGAAGGCACCGGGGAGCTGTTTTTT.

This rearrangement joins TRBV5-4 to TRBJ2-7; TRBD2 matches 8 bases. Unmatched junction bases numbered 8, after V lost 4 bases and J lost 5 bases. The CDR3 is 14 residues long. The germline CDR1 and CDR2 sequences are SGHNT and YYREEE (reference sequence). The CDR3 bases are TGTGCCAGCAGCATAGCCAGCGGGAGAGACGAGCAGTACTTC. It encodes CASSIASGRDEQYF.

The chain uses TRBV7-8 and TRBJ1-2; D might be TRBD1 (6 bases). The CDR3 covers 17 residues. V was pared by 5 bases and J by 3 bases, with 22 bases between. Germline V gives CDR1 SGHVS, CDR2 FQNEAQ. The CDR3 loop is CASSTDLPRGLDYGYTF. CDR3 nucleotide sequence: TGTGCCAGCAGCACCGACCTCCCTCGGGGGCTTGACTATGGCTACACCTTC.

This clone appeared once. The rearrangement uses TRBV15 and TRBJ2-2, with TRBD2 matching 7 bases. This CDR3 has 16 amino acids. With V trimmed by 2 bases and J by 0 bases, 3 bases remained unmatched. The germline gives CDR1 LNHNV, CDR2 YYDKDF (reference sequence). The DNA of the CDR3 is TGTGCCACCAGCAGACGCCGGGGGGCGAACACCGGGGAGCTGTTTTTT. Encoded protein: CATSRRRGANTGELFF.

V and J are TRBV7-2 and TRBJ2-3, with TRBD2 identical over 8 bases. Germline values: CDR1 SGHTA, CDR2 FQGNSA. V lost 0 bases and J lost 3; bases outside the gene matches: 5. This CDR3 comprises 16 residues. CDR3 loop: CASSLAAGGGTDTQYF. In nucleotides, the CDR3 is TGTGCCAGCAGCTTAGCGGCGGGAGGAGGTACAGATACGCAGTATTTT. The full variable domain, rest sourced from reference TRBV7-2 and TRBJ2-3, is GAGVSQSPSNKVTEKGKDVELRCDPISGHTALYWYRQSLGQGLEFLIYFQGNSAPDKSGLPSDRFSAERTGGSVSTLTIQRTQQEDSAVYLCASSLAAGGGTDTQYFGPGTRLTVL.

The V and J genes are TRBV2 and TRBJ2-1; D gene unclear. CDR3 length: 14 residues. Trimming took off 7 bases at V and 2 bases at J, with 12 bases between the two ends. Germline loops: CDR1 SNHLY, CDR2 FYNNEI. The CDR3, as DNA: TGTGCCAGCATGTACGAGACCGCCTACAATGAGCAGTTCTTC. Protein: CASMYETAYNEQFF.

This rearrangement joins TRBV5-1 to TRBJ2-5; 7 bases align to TRBD2. The V segment lost 4 bases and the J segment 5 bases; nucleotides outside the gene matches: 11. Germline loops: CDR1 SGHRS, CDR2 YFSETQ. The CDR3 totals 15 residues. CDR3: CASSKEAGTWETQYF. Written as DNA, the CDR3 is TGCGCCAGCAGCAAAGAAGCGGGGACCTGGGAGACCCAGTACTTC.

The J gene is TRBJ2-1, the V gene TRBV7-9, with TRBD2 matching 9 bases. Trimming took 1 base from V and 5 from J; bases not matched to a gene: 3. The CDR3 length is 15 residues. Germline values: CDR1 SEHNR, CDR2 FQNEAQ (reference sequence). CDR3 region: CASSLVVAGDNEQFF. The CDR3 DNA follows: TGTGCCAGCAGCTTAGTGGTAGCGGGAGACAATGAGCAGTTCTTC.

The chain links TRBV2 to TRBJ2-1, with TRBD2 matching over 7 bases. The V segment lost 4 bases and the J segment 4 bases; nucleotides outside the gene matches: 4. The CDR3 covers 14 residues. Germline V gives CDR1 SNHLY, CDR2 FYNNEI. The DNA for the CDR3 is TGTGCCAGCAGTGCTGCGGGGGTGTACAATGAGCAGTTCTTC. This encodes CASSAAGVYNEQFF.

V and J are TRBV6-6 and TRBJ1-3; D is undetermined. This CDR3 region has 15 residues. The germline V gene encodes CDR1 MNHNY and CDR2 SVGAGI (reference sequence). Trimming shortened V by 1 base and J by 0 bases, and 7 bases separated the two germline ends. CDR3 in amino acids: CASSYLETSGNTIYF. CDR3 coding DNA: TGTGCCAGCAGTTACTTGGAAACCTCTGGAAACACCATATATTTT.

The chain is built from TRBV14 and TRBJ2-7, with unresolved D. V was trimmed by 9 bases and J by 5 bases, leaving 11 bases between them. The CDR3 is 11 amino acids. Germline assignment: CDR1 SGHDN and CDR2 FVKESK. In DNA form, the CDR3 reads TGTGCCAGTGGCCGGGCTCACGAGCAGTACTTC. This translates into CASGRAHEQYF.

The chain has TRBV5-1 and TRBJ2-1, with D maybe TRBD2 (6 bases). This CDR3 spans 14 amino acids. From germline, CDR1 is SGHRS and CDR2 YFSETQ. Trimming cost V 0 bases and J 9 bases, with 13 bases left between them. CDR3 nucleotides: TGCGCCAGCAGCTTGGAGGGAGGAGCGGGTGAGCAGTTCTTC. Its translation is CASSLEGGAGEQFF.

The chain recombines TRBV19 with TRBJ1-5, with D perhaps matching TRBD1 (5 bases). The CDR3 has 12 amino acids. Germline CDR1 and CDR2: LNHDA and SQIVND (reference sequence). Trimming cost V 9 bases and J 7 bases, with 13 bases left between them. This CDR3 reads CARDIPGQPQHF. The DNA of the CDR3 is TGTGCCAGGGACATACCGGGGCAGCCCCAGCATTTT.

Points on this clone: An end of the junction differs from the germline gene, which may be a read error. The rearrangement links TRBV5-1 to TRBJ1-2; no clear D. The CDR3 runs 8 residues. The germline gives CDR1 SGHRS, CDR2 YFSETQ. The CDR3 sequence is CASSKPPF. The CDR3 nucleotides read TGCGCCAGCAGCAAACCTCCCTTC.

The chain has TRBV6-6 and TRBJ2-3, with D hard to call. V was trimmed by 8 bases and J by 1 base, leaving 4 bases between them. The CDR3 spans 11 residues. Germline lookup yields CDR1 MNHNY and CDR2 SVGAGI (reference sequence). CDR3 sequence (DNA): TGTGCCAGCGGGGGCACAGATACGCAGTATTTT. Amino acids: CASGGTDTQYF.

This clone came up once. The chain joins TRBV27 to TRBJ1-2; 8 positions match TRBD1. This CDR3 spans 14 amino acids. From germline, CDR1 is MNHEY and CDR2 SMNVEV (reference sequence). Trimming cost V 6 bases and J 1 base; bases outside gene matches: 4. Here the CDR3 DNA reads TGTGCCAGCAGCCCGGACAGGGTTAACTATGGCTACACCTTC. Translated, it gives CASSPDRVNYGYTF.

V gene TRBV15 combines with J gene TRBJ1-5; tentative D call: TRBD1 (6 bases). The germline V gene has CDR1 LNHNV and CDR2 YYDKDF (reference sequence). CDR3 size: 15 residues. Trimming took 0 bases from V and 2 from J, leaving 8 bases between them. The CDR3 spells CATSREQGGNQPQHF. The CDR3 DNA sequence: TGTGCCACCAGCAGAGAACAGGGTGGCAATCAGCCCCAGCATTTT.

The V gene is TRBV11-2, the J gene TRBJ1-1; TRBD1 might be the D (5 bases). The CDR3 is made up of 16 amino acids. Trimming took off 2 bases at V and 11 bases at J, with 24 bases between the two ends. CDR1 is SGHAT, CDR2 FQNNGV, per germline. The CDR3 bases are TGTGCCAGCAGCTTACGGACACCGAACCAGGGTTTTGTTGCTTTCTTT. Translation: CASSLRTPNQGFVAFF.

The chain recombines TRBV6-6 with TRBJ1-1; D might be TRBD1 (5 bases). The CDR3 loop spans 14 amino acids. The V end was cut by 0 bases, the J end by 4 bases, with 9 bases between. Germline loops: CDR1 MNHNY, CDR2 SVGAGI (reference sequence). The CDR3 loop reads CASSYSQGATEAFF. In DNA, the CDR3 is TGTGCCAGCAGTTACTCGCAGGGTGCCACTGAAGCTTTCTTT.

This clone was picked up one time. V and J are TRBV19 and TRBJ2-1; D perhaps matches TRBD2 (6 bases). The V end was cut by 3 bases, the J end by 6 bases, with 15 bases between. Germline assignment: CDR1 LNHDA and CDR2 SQIVND (reference sequence). This CDR3 has 15 amino acids. Written as DNA, the CDR3 is TGTGCCAGTAGTATTGACGGGAGTAGGGGCAATGAGCAGTTCTTC. It is translated as CASSIDGSRGNEQFF. Together with reference TRBV19 and TRBJ2-1, the CDR3 gives the full variable domain: DGGITQSPKYLFRKEGQNVTLSCEQNLNHDAMYWYRQDPGQGLRLIYYSQIVNDFQKGDIAEGYSVSREKKESFPLTVTSAQKNPTAFYLCASSIDGSRGNEQFFGPGTRLTVL.

The chain employs TRBV5-4 and TRBJ2-6; 8 bases match TRBD1. The CDR3 totals 16 residues. V was clipped by 4 bases and J by 4 bases; unmatched bases: 7. Germline CDR1 SGHNT, CDR2 YYREEE (reference sequence). The CDR3 spells CASSKGQAEGANVLTF. The CDR3, as DNA: TGTGCCAGCAGCAAGGGACAGGCGGAAGGGGCCAACGTCCTGACTTTC.